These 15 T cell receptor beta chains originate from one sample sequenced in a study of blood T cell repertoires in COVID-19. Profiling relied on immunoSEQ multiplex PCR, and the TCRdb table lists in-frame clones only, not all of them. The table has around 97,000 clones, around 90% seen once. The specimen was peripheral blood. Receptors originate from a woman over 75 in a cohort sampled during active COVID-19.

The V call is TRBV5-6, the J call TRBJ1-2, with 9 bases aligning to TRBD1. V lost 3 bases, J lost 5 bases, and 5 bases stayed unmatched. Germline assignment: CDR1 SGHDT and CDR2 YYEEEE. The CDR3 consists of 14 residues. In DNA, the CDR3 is TGTGCCAGCAGCTCCCCGGGACAGGGTTATGGCTACACCTTC. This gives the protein CASSSPGQGYGYTF.

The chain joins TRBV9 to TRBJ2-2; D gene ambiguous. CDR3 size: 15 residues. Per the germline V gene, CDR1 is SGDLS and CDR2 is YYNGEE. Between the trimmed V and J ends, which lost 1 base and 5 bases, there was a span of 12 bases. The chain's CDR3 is CASSVQAKWTGELFF. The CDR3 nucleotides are TGTGCCAGCAGCGTACAGGCCAAGTGGACCGGGGAGCTGTTTTTT.

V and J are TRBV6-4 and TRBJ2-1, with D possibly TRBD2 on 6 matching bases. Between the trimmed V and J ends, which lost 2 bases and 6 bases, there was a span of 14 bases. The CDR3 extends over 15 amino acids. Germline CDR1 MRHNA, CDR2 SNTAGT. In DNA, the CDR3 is TGTGCCAGCAGTGACGTTGGAGGGAGTGGCAATGAGCAGTTCTTC. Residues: CASSDVGGSGNEQFF.

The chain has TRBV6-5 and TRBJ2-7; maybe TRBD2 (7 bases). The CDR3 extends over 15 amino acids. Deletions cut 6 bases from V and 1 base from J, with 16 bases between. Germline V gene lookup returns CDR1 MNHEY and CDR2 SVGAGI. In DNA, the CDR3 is TGTGCCAGCAGGGAGGGGGGGGCCCCTTCCTACGAGCAGTACTTC. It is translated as CASREGGAPSYEQYF.

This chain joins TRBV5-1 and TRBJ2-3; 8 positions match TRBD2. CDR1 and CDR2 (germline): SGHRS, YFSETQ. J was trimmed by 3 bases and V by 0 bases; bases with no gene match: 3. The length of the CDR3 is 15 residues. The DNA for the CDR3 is TGCGCCAGCAGCTTGGAGGGACTAGTTACAGATACGCAGTATTTT. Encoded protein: CASSLEGLVTDTQYF.

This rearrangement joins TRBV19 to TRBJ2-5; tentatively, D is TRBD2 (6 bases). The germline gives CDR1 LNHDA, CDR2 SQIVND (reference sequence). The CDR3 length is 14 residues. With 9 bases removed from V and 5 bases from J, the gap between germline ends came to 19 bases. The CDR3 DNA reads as TGTGCCAGCCGAACTAGCCTCTCCGCGGAGACCCAGTACTTC. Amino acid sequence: CASRTSLSAETQYF.

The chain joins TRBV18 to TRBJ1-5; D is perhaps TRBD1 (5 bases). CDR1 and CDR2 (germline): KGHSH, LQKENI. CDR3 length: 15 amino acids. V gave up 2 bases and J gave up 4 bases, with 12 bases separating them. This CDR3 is CASSPVREGNQPQHF. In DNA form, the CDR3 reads TGTGCCAGCTCACCAGTCAGGGAGGGGAATCAGCCCCAGCATTTT.

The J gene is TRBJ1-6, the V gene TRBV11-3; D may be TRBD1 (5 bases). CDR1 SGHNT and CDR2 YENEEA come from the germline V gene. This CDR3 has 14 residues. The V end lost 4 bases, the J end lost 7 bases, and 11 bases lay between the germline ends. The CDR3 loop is CASSWRGKNSPLHF. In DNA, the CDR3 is TGTGCCAGCAGCTGGAGGGGAAAGAATTCACCCCTCCACTTT.

In DNA form, the CDR3 reads TGTGCCAGCAGTTTGGGAGAAATCTATGGCTACACCTTC. It translates to CASSLGEIYGYTF. The V and J genes are TRBV12-3 or TRBV12-4 and TRBJ1-2; unclear D gene. The CDR3 is 13 amino acids. V was pared by 3 bases and J by 4 bases, with 9 bases between.

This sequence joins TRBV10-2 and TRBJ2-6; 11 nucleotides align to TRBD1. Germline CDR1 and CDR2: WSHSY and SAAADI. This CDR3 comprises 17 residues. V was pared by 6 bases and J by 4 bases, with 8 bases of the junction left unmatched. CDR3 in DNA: TGCGCCAGCAGAAACGGACAGGGGGCGACGGGGGCCAACGTCCTGACTTTC. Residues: CASRNGQGATGANVLTF.

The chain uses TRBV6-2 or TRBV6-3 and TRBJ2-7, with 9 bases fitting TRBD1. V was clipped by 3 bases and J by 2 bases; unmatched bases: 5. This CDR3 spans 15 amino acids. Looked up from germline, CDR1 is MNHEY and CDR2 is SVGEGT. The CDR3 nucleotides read TGTGCCAGCAGTTATAAGAGACAGGGGGCCTACGAGCAGTACTTC. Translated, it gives CASSYKRQGAYEQYF.

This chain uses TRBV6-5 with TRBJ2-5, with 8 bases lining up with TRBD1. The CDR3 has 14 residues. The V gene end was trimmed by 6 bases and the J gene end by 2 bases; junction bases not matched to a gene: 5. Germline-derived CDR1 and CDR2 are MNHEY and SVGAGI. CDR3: CASSRDRLQETQYF. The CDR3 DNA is TGTGCCAGCAGCCGGGACAGGTTACAAGAGACCCAGTACTTC.

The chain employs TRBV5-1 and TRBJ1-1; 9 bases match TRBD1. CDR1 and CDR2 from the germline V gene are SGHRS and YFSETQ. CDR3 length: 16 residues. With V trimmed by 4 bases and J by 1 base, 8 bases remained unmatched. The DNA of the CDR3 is TGCGCCAGCAGCCCGAGGGTGGGACAGGGGAACACTGAAGCTTTCTTT. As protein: CASSPRVGQGNTEAFF.

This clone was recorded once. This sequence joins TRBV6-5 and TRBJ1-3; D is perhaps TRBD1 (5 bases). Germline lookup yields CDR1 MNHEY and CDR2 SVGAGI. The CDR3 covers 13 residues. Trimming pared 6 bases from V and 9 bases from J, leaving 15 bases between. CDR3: CASSPPGSGTIYF. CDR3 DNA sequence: TGTGCCAGCAGCCCCCCAGGGTCGGGCACCATATATTTT.

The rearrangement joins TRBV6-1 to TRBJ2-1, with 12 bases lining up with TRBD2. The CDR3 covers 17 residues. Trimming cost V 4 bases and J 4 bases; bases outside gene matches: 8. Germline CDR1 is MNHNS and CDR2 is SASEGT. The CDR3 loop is CASSAHLAGGTYNEQFF. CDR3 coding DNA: TGTGCCAGCAGTGCTCATCTAGCGGGGGGGACTTACAATGAGCAGTTCTTC.